A single sample is the source of the 30 T cell receptor beta chains below, sequenced in a study of shared clonotypes between healthy human individuals. Sequenced by immunoSEQ multiplex PCR; TCRdb stores in-frame clones only, minus some. The data hold approximately 2,000,000 clones, with under 95% observed a single time. Material: naive CD4+ T cells from PBMCs. Subset of the sample: CD45RA+ positively selected. The receptors stem from a man aged 18 to 29 in good health. Some clones in this sample may be carry-over from other donors' samples.

The CDR3 DNA reads as TGTGCCAGCAGCTTGTTCCAGCGGAGCTCTGGGGCCAACGTCCTGACTTTC. Its protein product is CASSLFQRSSGANVLTF. This chain connects TRBV5-4 to TRBJ2-6; TRBD2 is a possible D gene (5 bases). The CDR3 length is 17 residues. Per germline, CDR1 SGHNT and CDR2 YYREEE (reference sequence). V was shortened by 1 base and J by 0 bases, with 11 bases between the two germline ends.

The gene calls are TRBV6-1 and TRBJ2-1; 12 bases map to TRBD2. J lost 9 bases, V lost 3 bases, and 6 bases had no gene match. The CDR3 has 15 residues. Per germline, CDR1 MNHNS and CDR2 SASEGT. The CDR3 sequence is CASSDGLAGLGEQFF. The CDR3 bases are TGTGCCAGCAGTGACGGACTAGCGGGGCTCGGTGAGCAGTTCTTC.

The V gene is TRBV28, the J gene TRBJ1-2; TRBD1 matches at 8 bases. After removal of 2 bases from V and 1 base from J, the junction contained 6 bases not matched to a gene. There are 16 residues in the CDR3. Germline assignment: CDR1 MDHEN and CDR2 SYDVKM. CDR3 loop: CASSLTQGALNYGYTF. CDR3 DNA: TGTGCCAGCAGTTTAACGCAGGGGGCCCTTAACTATGGCTACACCTTC.

Only one count was recorded for this clone. The rearrangement uses TRBV4-1 and TRBJ1-5; no clear D. The CDR3 length is 15 residues. V was clipped by 6 bases and J by 1 base, with 13 bases between them. The germline CDR1 and CDR2 sequences are MGHRA and YSYEKL. The CDR3 here is CASRRTTPSNQPQHF. Here the CDR3 DNA reads TGCGCCAGCAGACGCACGACCCCGAGCAATCAGCCCCAGCATTTT.

The genes are TRBV5-1 and TRBJ2-7; the D is unclear. From germline, CDR1 is SGHRS and CDR2 YFSETQ. The CDR3 is 15 residues long. Trimming cost V 4 bases and J 7 bases, with 21 bases left between them. The CDR3 loop is CASSRMDLSPWEQYF. The DNA of the CDR3 is TGCGCCAGCAGCCGGATGGACCTTAGCCCGTGGGAGCAGTACTTC.

V and J are TRBV7-2 and TRBJ2-7; perhaps TRBD2 as D (5 bases). Germline CDR1 reads SGHTA; CDR2 reads FQGNSA. Trimming pared 0 bases from V and 3 bases from J, leaving 15 bases between. The CDR3 runs 16 residues. The CDR3 DNA reads TGTGCCAGCAGCTTAGCTTCTACCGGGATAGTCTACGAGCAGTACTTC. Amino acid sequence: CASSLASTGIVYEQYF.

V is TRBV7-3 and J is TRBJ2-3; 8 bases agree with TRBD2. The CDR3 totals 14 residues. Germline CDR1 is SGHTA and CDR2 is FQGTGA. The V gene end was trimmed by 4 bases and the J gene end by 6 bases; junction bases not matched to a gene: 6. The DNA of the CDR3 is TGTGCCAGCAGCTCGAGCGGGAGTTCGGATACGCAGTATTTT. It is translated as CASSSSGSSDTQYF.

The rearrangement joins TRBV7-9 to TRBJ1-4, with 8 bases that match TRBD1. Trimming cost V 5 bases and J 4 bases; bases outside gene matches: 9. The CDR3 runs 16 residues. Germline lookup yields CDR1 SEHNR and CDR2 FQNEAQ (reference sequence). CDR3 nucleotide sequence: TGTGCCAGCAGCCCCGACAGGGGTAAGAGTAATGAAAAACTGTTTTTT. Translated: CASSPDRGKSNEKLFF. The complete variable domain, with remaining parts taken from reference TRBV7-9 and TRBJ1-4, reads DTGVSQNPRHKITKRGQNVTFRCDPISEHNRLYWYRQTLGQGPEFLTYFQNEAQLEKSRLLSDRFSAERPKGSFSTLEIQRTEQGDSAMYLCASSPDRGKSNEKLFFGSGTQLSVL.

The gene calls are TRBV5-4 and TRBJ1-1, with 7 bases that match TRBD1. CDR1 SGHNT and CDR2 YYREEE come from the germline V gene (reference sequence). V was clipped by 4 bases and J by 1 base; unmatched bases: 19. This CDR3 spans 19 amino acids. CDR3 sequence: CASSTPGQAHPLENTEAFF. For the CDR3, the DNA is TGTGCCAGCAGCACACCCGGACAGGCGCATCCACTTGAGAACACTGAAGCTTTCTTT.

V is TRBV11-3 and J is TRBJ2-7; D is perhaps TRBD1 (6 bases). Germline CDR1 SGHNT, CDR2 YENEEA. The CDR3 is 15 residues long. Trimming left V 4 bases short and J 2 bases short, with 15 bases between. CDR3 region: CASSWTVGSPYEQYF. The CDR3 DNA is TGTGCCAGCAGCTGGACAGTAGGTTCCCCCTACGAGCAGTACTTC.

This chain joins TRBV19 and TRBJ2-5; TRBD1 matches 12 bases. With 4 bases clipped from V and 4 bases from J, the junction kept 7 bases outside the gene matches. The CDR3 consists of 16 residues. The germline V gene encodes CDR1 LNHDA and CDR2 SQIVND (reference sequence). CDR3 sequence reads: CASSNPGTGGPETQYF. The CDR3 DNA sequence: TGTGCCAGTAGTAACCCCGGGACAGGGGGCCCAGAGACCCAGTACTTC. The full variable domain, in which reference TRBV19 and TRBJ2-5 provide the parts outside the CDR3, is DGGITQSPKYLFRKEGQNVTLSCEQNLNHDAMYWYRQDPGQGLRLIYYSQIVNDFQKGDIAEGYSVSREKKESFPLTVTSAQKNPTAFYLCASSNPGTGGPETQYFGPGTRLLVL.

The V call is TRBV7-2, the J call TRBJ2-5; 12 positions agree with TRBD1. Germline-derived CDR1 and CDR2 are SGHTA and FQGNSA. There are 14 residues in the CDR3. V was clipped by 5 bases and J by 5 bases; unmatched bases: 3. The CDR3 loop is CASSKGQGAETQYF. CDR3 DNA sequence: TGTGCCAGCAGCAAGGGACAGGGGGCCGAGACCCAGTACTTC.

This chain links TRBV18 with TRBJ2-7; tentative D call: TRBD2 (5 bases). V lost 2 bases and J lost 5, with 13 bases in between. Germline V gives CDR1 KGHSH, CDR2 LQKENI. The CDR3 runs 14 residues. This CDR3 is CASSPVRVDHEQYF. The CDR3 DNA reads as TGTGCCAGCTCACCAGTGAGGGTAGACCACGAGCAGTACTTC.

This clone was counted between two and nine times. The sample has other DNA sequences that encode this CDR3 too. The rearrangement joins TRBV19 to TRBJ2-1, with a tentative D call TRBD1 (5 bases). Germline values: CDR1 LNHDA, CDR2 SQIVND (reference sequence). This CDR3 region has 15 residues. Trimming took off 1 base at V and 0 bases at J, with 7 bases between the two ends. CDR3 region: CASSIGQSSYNEQFF. CDR3 sequence (DNA): TGTGCCAGTAGTATAGGACAGAGCTCCTACAATGAGCAGTTCTTC.

The chain combines TRBV6-1 with TRBJ2-1; 7 bases line up with TRBD1. V was pared by 5 bases and J by 7 bases, with 17 bases of the junction left unmatched. Germline V gene sequence: CDR1 MNHNS, CDR2 SASEGT. The CDR3 length is 17 residues. The CDR3 nucleotides read TGTGCCAGCAGTCAAGAGACAGGGTTCGGATCTCCTAATGAGCAGTTCTTC. It is translated as CASSQETGFGSPNEQFF.

The chain carries TRBV5-1 and TRBJ1-2, with TRBD1 matching over 9 bases. Germline assignment: CDR1 SGHRS and CDR2 YFSETQ. Trimming removed 4 bases from V and 3 bases from J; junction bases left unmatched: 10. This CDR3 is built from 16 residues. The CDR3 bases are TGCGCCAGCAGCCCGGGACAGGGTACCTTGGACTATGGCTACACCTTC. It specifies CASSPGQGTLDYGYTF.

V gene TRBV6-1 combines with J gene TRBJ1-2, with D unclear. Germline assignment: CDR1 MNHNS and CDR2 SASEGT. Trimming took off 10 bases at V and 8 bases at J, with 11 bases between the two ends. The CDR3 contains 10 residues. The CDR3 loop reads CATRPQGYTF. The DNA of the CDR3 is TGTGCCACCCGTCCACAAGGCTACACCTTC.

V and J are TRBV5-6 and TRBJ1-1; D is unresolved. The CDR3 is 14 amino acids. Per the germline V gene, CDR1 is SGHDT and CDR2 is YYEEEE. The germline V and J ends were trimmed by 1 base and 5 bases, with 12 bases remaining between them. In nucleotides, the CDR3 is TGTGCCAGCAGCTTGCGCGACCTGGGAACTGAAGCTTTCTTT. Its translation is CASSLRDLGTEAFF.

On this clone: Other DNA sequences in the same sample also yield this CDR3. The chain carries TRBV30 and TRBJ2-1, with 7 bases aligning to TRBD2. CDR3 length: 15 amino acids. With V trimmed by 0 bases and J by 2 bases, 4 bases remained unmatched. Per germline, CDR1 GTSNPN and CDR2 SVGIG (reference sequence). Written as DNA, the CDR3 is TGTGCCTGGAGTGTTGGGGCGGGAGCCTACAATGAGCAGTTCTTC. Amino acids: CAWSVGAGAYNEQFF.

The V gene is TRBV11-2, the J gene TRBJ2-7, with D perhaps assigned TRBD1 or TRBD2 (6 bases each). V lost 1 base, J lost 3 bases, and 19 bases lay in between. The CDR3 has 17 residues. Per germline, CDR1 SGHAT and CDR2 FQNNGV. Here the CDR3 reads CASSLGHGAGEDYEQYF. CDR3 bases: TGTGCCAGCAGCTTAGGGCACGGCGCAGGGGAGGACTACGAGCAGTACTTC.

This rearrangement joins TRBV5-6 to TRBJ2-2; 9 bases align to TRBD1. Germline V gives CDR1 SGHDT, CDR2 YYEEEE. V lost 2 bases and J lost 5; bases outside the gene matches: 4. CDR3 size: 15 residues. The CDR3 nucleotides read TGTGCCAGCAGCTTACAGGGGGCGTGGACCGGGGAGCTGTTTTTT. Protein: CASSLQGAWTGELFF.

CDR3 loop: CASSLAGRALEQYF. For the CDR3, the DNA is TGTGCCAGCAGCTTAGCCGGGAGGGCCCTCGAGCAGTACTTC. V gene TRBV7-6 combines with J gene TRBJ2-7; 8 bases map to TRBD2. This CDR3 has 14 amino acids. The V segment lost 0 bases and the J segment 6 bases; nucleotides outside the gene matches: 4. Germline V gives CDR1 SGHVS, CDR2 FNYEAQ. Full variable domain (remainder filled in from reference TRBV7-6 and TRBJ2-7): GAGVSQSPRYKVTKRGQDVALRCDPISGHVSLYWYRQALGQGPEFLTYFNYEAQQDKSGLPNDRFSAERPEGSISTLTIQRTEQRDSAMYRCASSLAGRALEQYFGPGTRLTVT.

This clone is a singleton in its sample. The V call is TRBV7-3, the J call TRBJ2-1, with 11 bases lining up with TRBD2. Losses at the gene ends were 5 bases for V and 7 bases for J; bases not matched to a gene: 7. Per the germline V gene, CDR1 is SGHTA and CDR2 is FQGTGA. The CDR3 has 15 residues. The CDR3 region is CASSILAGGLNEQFF. Written as DNA, the CDR3 is TGTGCCAGCAGCATCCTAGCGGGAGGCTTAAATGAGCAGTTCTTC.

This chain uses TRBV6-1 with TRBJ2-5; unclear D gene. Germline assignment: CDR1 MNHNS and CDR2 SASEGT. CDR3 length: 13 residues. Trimming took off 6 bases at V and 5 bases at J, with 13 bases between the two ends. This CDR3 is CASRVLLEETQYF. CDR3 DNA sequence: TGTGCCAGCAGGGTACTGTTGGAGGAGACCCAGTACTTC.

This clone was counted between two and nine times. The genes are TRBV28 and TRBJ2-1, with TRBD2 matching over 8 bases. This CDR3 spans 17 amino acids. Looked up from germline, CDR1 is MDHEN and CDR2 is SYDVKM. V lost 6 bases to trimming and J lost 3 bases; unmatched junction nucleotides: 13. The CDR3 spells CASSPANGRGVYNEQFF. CDR3 sequence (DNA): TGTGCCAGCAGCCCCGCCAATGGGCGGGGGGTCTACAATGAGCAGTTCTTC. The full variable domain, its missing parts supplied by reference TRBV28 and TRBJ2-1, is DVKVTQSSRYLVKRTGEKVFLECVQDMDHENMFWYRQDPGLGLRLIYFSYDVKMKEKGDIPEGYSVSREKKERFSLILESASTNQTSMYLCASSPANGRGVYNEQFFGPGTRLTVL.

With respect to this clone: The same CDR3 also results from other DNA sequences found in this sample. J is TRBJ2-7 and V is TRBV7-2, with TRBD2 identical over 8 bases. The CDR3 has 15 residues. CDR1 and CDR2 from the germline V gene are SGHTA and FQGNSA. J was trimmed by 4 bases and V by 0 bases; bases with no gene match: 5. DNA of the CDR3: TGTGCCAGCAGCTTAGCCGGGACTAGTGGATACGAGCAGTACTTC. Translation gives CASSLAGTSGYEQYF.

The rearrangement links TRBV28 to TRBJ2-7, with D perhaps given as TRBD1 or TRBD2 (7 bases each). This CDR3 comprises 17 residues. The V gene's germline CDR1 is MDHEN and CDR2 SYDVKM. The ends were cut back, 6 bases at V and 2 bases at J, with 23 bases in the middle. The CDR3 loop reads CASRRQGGGTFTYEQYF. CDR3 in DNA: TGTGCCAGCAGGCGACAGGGAGGGGGAACGTTTACCTACGAGCAGTACTTC.

The rearrangement uses TRBV11-2 and TRBJ2-2, with 7 bases matching TRBD1. CDR3 length equals 14 residues. CDR1 and CDR2 (germline): SGHAT, FQNNGV. Losses at the gene ends were 8 bases for V and 0 bases for J; bases not matched to a gene: 3. CDR3 sequence: CASRQGANTGELFF. The DNA of the CDR3 is TGTGCCAGCCGGCAGGGGGCGAACACCGGGGAGCTGTTTTTT.

The rearrangement links TRBV7-3 to TRBJ2-5; D uncertain. Deletions cut 5 bases from V and 5 bases from J, with 12 bases between. This CDR3 is 13 amino acids long. Germline assignment: CDR1 SGHTA and CDR2 FQGTGA. The CDR3 sequence: CASSRTVGETQYF. CDR3 bases: TGTGCCAGCAGCCGGACGGTGGGGGAGACCCAGTACTTC.

V is TRBV19 and J is TRBJ1-5, with D perhaps TRBD1 (5 bases). Per germline, CDR1 LNHDA and CDR2 SQIVND (reference sequence). The CDR3 length is 16 residues. Trimming left V 6 bases short and J 1 base short, with 16 bases between. In DNA, the CDR3 is TGTGCCAGTAGGGGGCCCAGGGCCGGGAGCAATCAGCCCCAGCATTTT. Protein sequence: CASRGPRAGSNQPQHF.